The 29 T cell receptor beta chains presented below share a single source sample, sequenced in a study of OX40 agonist ivuxolimab in advanced cancers. The data were produced by immunoSEQ multiplex PCR, yet TCRdb's version contains in-frame clones alone and is incomplete. The repertoire has some 33,000 clones, around 90% of them found once; the top ten carry about 4.3%. The input for sequencing was CD4+ or CD8+ T cells sorted from blood, taken in a trial of the OX40 agonist ivuxolimab. Receptors were obtained from an adult with an advanced solid tumor such as melanoma, head and neck, liver or kidney cancer.

The chain has TRBV4-3 and TRBJ2-1, with 7 nucleotides matching TRBD2. V was pared by 1 base and J by 8 bases, with 8 bases of the junction left unmatched. The CDR3 has 15 residues. CDR1 is LGHNA and CDR2 is YSLEER in the germline V gene. CDR3 sequence reads: CASSQAGGRSYEQFF. The CDR3 coding sequence is TGCGCCAGCAGCCAAGCTGGCGGGAGAAGCTATGAGCAGTTCTTC.

This rearrangement joins TRBV5-6 to TRBJ2-3; TRBD1 or TRBD2 may be the D gene (5 bases each). CDR1 SGHDT and CDR2 YYEEEE come from the germline V gene. The CDR3 consists of 15 residues. The ends were cut back, 4 bases at V and 0 bases at J, with 12 bases in the middle. CDR3 in amino acids: CASSGGAPSTDTQYF. CDR3 nucleotides: TGTGCCAGCAGCGGGGGAGCGCCGAGCACAGATACGCAGTATTTT.

V is TRBV6-5 and J is TRBJ2-1; no firm D call. The germline CDR1 and CDR2 sequences are MNHEY and SVGAGI. The V end was cut by 3 bases, the J end by 4 bases, with 7 bases between. The CDR3 loop spans 13 amino acids. The CDR3 nucleotides are TGTGCCAGCAGTTATCGGGCTTACAATGAGCAGTTCTTC. Its protein product is CASSYRAYNEQFF.

The rearrangement uses TRBV5-6 and TRBJ1-2; D gene ambiguous. There are 14 residues in the CDR3. Germline V gives CDR1 SGHDT, CDR2 YYEEEE. Between the trimmed V and J ends, which lost 0 bases and 12 bases, there was a span of 18 bases. CDR3: CASSLGTGFLFHTF. CDR3 nucleotide sequence: TGTGCCAGCAGCTTGGGAACCGGCTTCCTCTTCCACACCTTC.

This clone was counted once. The chain combines TRBV7-3 with TRBJ2-7; D not resolved. The CDR3 totals 14 residues. The ends were cut back, 5 bases at V and 6 bases at J, with 17 bases in the middle. Germline values: CDR1 SGHTA, CDR2 FQGTGA. The CDR3 bases are TGTGCCAGCAGCCTCGACGGGCGGTCGCGCGAGCAGTACTTC. Translating it yields CASSLDGRSREQYF.

The chain couples TRBV6-1 to TRBJ1-1; tentatively, D is TRBD1 (6 bases). This CDR3 has 15 residues. Trimming took off 5 bases at V and 0 bases at J, with 13 bases between the two ends. Germline CDR1 and CDR2: MNHNS and SASEGT. The CDR3 DNA sequence: TGTGCCAGCAGTCTCGGACAGAACATGAACACTGAAGCTTTCTTT. It codes for CASSLGQNMNTEAFF.

The chain uses TRBV5-5 and TRBJ2-7; D gene uncertain. Between the trimmed V and J ends, which lost 3 bases and 1 base, there was a span of 8 bases. Germline V gene lookup returns CDR1 SGHKS and CDR2 YYEKEE (reference sequence). This CDR3 has 13 residues. The CDR3 is CASSSLGSYEQYF. As DNA, the CDR3 is TGTGCCAGCAGCTCCCTAGGGTCCTACGAGCAGTACTTC.

The CDR3 region is CASSAGQGAIERHPTGELFF. Written as DNA, the CDR3 is TGCGCCAGCAGCGCGGGACAGGGGGCTATAGAACGACACCCCACCGGGGAGCTGTTTTTT. The V and J genes are TRBV10-1 and TRBJ2-2; TRBD1 aligns across 12 bases. Germline loops: CDR1 WNHNN, CDR2 SYGVQD (reference sequence). This CDR3 is 20 amino acids long. After removal of 6 bases from V and 4 bases from J, the junction contained 18 bases not matched to a gene.

This chain links TRBV9 with TRBJ2-3; a weak D match, TRBD2 (6 bases). Germline assignment: CDR1 SGDLS and CDR2 YYNGEE. This CDR3 has 18 amino acids. V lost 4 bases to trimming and J lost 6 bases, with 27 bases between them. The CDR3 spells CASSRDGLGDSIWDTQYF. In DNA form, the CDR3 reads TGTGCCAGCAGCAGAGACGGGTTGGGGGACTCCATATGGGATACGCAGTATTTT.

The rearrangement uses TRBV28 and TRBJ2-3; D unresolved. Germline CDR1 is MDHEN and CDR2 is SYDVKM. Trimming took off 6 bases at V and 5 bases at J, with 12 bases between the two ends. The CDR3 has 13 residues. The chain's CDR3 is CASRKGAEDTQYF. The CDR3, as DNA: TGTGCCAGCAGAAAAGGAGCCGAAGATACGCAGTATTTT.

The table lists this clone with a count of one. The V and J genes are TRBV14 and TRBJ2-7; 7 nucleotides line up with TRBD2. The length of the CDR3 is 12 residues. The V and J ends lost 6 bases and 7 bases, in that order; junction bases with no gene match: 6. From germline, CDR1 is SGHDN and CDR2 FVKESK. Written as DNA, the CDR3 is TGTGCCAGCAGTCCGGTGGGAGGGGAGCAGTACTTC. Protein sequence: CASSPVGGEQYF.

The chain uses TRBV27 and TRBJ2-7; 8 positions agree with TRBD1. The CDR3 covers 15 residues. With V trimmed by 6 bases and J by 3 bases, 10 bases remained unmatched. Looked up from germline, CDR1 is MNHEY and CDR2 is SMNVEV (reference sequence). CDR3 in amino acids: CASRPTGTGNYEQYV. The CDR3 nucleotides are TGTGCCAGCAGACCGACCGGGACAGGAAACTACGAGCAGTACGTC.

This chain links TRBV9 with TRBJ2-1; 11 bases map to TRBD2. Looked up from germline, CDR1 is SGDLS and CDR2 is YYNGEE. V was clipped by 3 bases and J by 8 bases; unmatched bases: 13. CDR3 length: 17 residues. The CDR3 nucleotides are TGTGCCAGCAGCGACCCCTCTAGCGGGGGGATCCAGGATGAGCAGTTCTTC. Its protein is CASSDPSSGGIQDEQFF.

The gene calls are TRBV27 and TRBJ2-3; 11 bases fit TRBD2. V shed 3 bases, J shed 5 bases, and the junction held 4 bases outside the gene matches. Germline CDR1 and CDR2: MNHEY and SMNVEV (reference sequence). There are 15 residues in the CDR3. CDR3 in amino acids: CASSFSGRARDTQYF. CDR3 sequence (DNA): TGTGCCAGCAGTTTTAGCGGGAGGGCCAGAGATACGCAGTATTTT.

The V and J genes are TRBV4-2 and TRBJ1-5; D might be TRBD1 (6 bases). The CDR3 has 15 amino acids. V was trimmed by 1 base and J by 1 base, leaving 8 bases between them. CDR1 LGHNA and CDR2 YNFKEQ come from the germline V gene. The CDR3 loop is CASSQVRGSNQPQHF. The CDR3 nucleotides read TGTGCCAGCAGCCAAGTTAGGGGGAGCAATCAGCCCCAGCATTTT.

In regard to this clone: A read error may produce the germline difference seen at one junction end. This rearrangement joins TRBV7-7 to TRBJ1-1; a possible D gene is TRBD1 (5 bases). In germline, CDR1 is SSHAT, CDR2 FNYEAQ (reference sequence). CDR3 length: 13 residues. CDR3 sequence (DNA): TGTGCTAGCAGCTTAGAATTGGGGGCTGAAGCTTTCTTT. It yields the protein CASSLELGAEAFF.

This clone was observed a few times. The rearrangement joins TRBV28 to TRBJ2-7, with a possible D match to TRBD1 (8 bases). CDR3 size: 13 residues. In germline, CDR1 is MDHEN, CDR2 SYDVKM. The germline V and J ends were trimmed by 7 bases and 3 bases, with 13 bases remaining between them. This CDR3 is CASTYRGGYEQYV. The DNA of the CDR3 is TGTGCCAGCACCTACAGGGGGGGCTACGAGCAGTACGTC.

The gene calls are TRBV27 and TRBJ1-1; 10 nucleotides align to TRBD1. Germline assignment: CDR1 MNHEY and CDR2 SMNVEV (reference sequence). J lost 1 base, V lost 4 bases, and 6 bases had no gene match. The CDR3 has 16 amino acids. Written as DNA, the CDR3 is TGTGCCAGCAGTTCACCCCGGGACAGGGGGAACACTGAAGCTTTCTTT. It translates to CASSSPRDRGNTEAFF.

The chain combines TRBV28 with TRBJ2-7; no firm D call. V shed 3 bases and J shed 2 bases, with 11 bases lying between them. In germline, CDR1 is MDHEN, CDR2 SYDVKM. The CDR3 extends over 14 amino acids. CDR3 sequence: CASSFRADTYEQYV. The CDR3 nucleotides read TGTGCCAGCAGTTTTAGGGCAGATACCTACGAGCAGTACGTC.

The V and J genes are TRBV19 and TRBJ2-2, with TRBD2 identical over 14 bases. J gave up 3 bases and V 2 bases, and 8 bases lay outside the gene matches. Germline CDR1 is LNHDA and CDR2 is SQIVND (reference sequence). This CDR3 has 19 amino acids. The CDR3 sequence is CASSIMVGLAGGDTGELFF. DNA for the CDR3: TGTGCCAGTAGTATAATGGTTGGACTAGCGGGAGGAGACACCGGGGAGCTGTTTTTT.

The CDR3 region has the DNA TGTGCCAGCAGCTCAGGGACCCACGAGCAGTACTTC. It codes for CASSSGTHEQYF. V and J are TRBV7-8 and TRBJ2-7; D possibly uses TRBD1 or TRBD2 (5 bases each). V dropped 4 bases and J dropped 5 bases, with 9 bases sitting between them. Germline-derived CDR1 and CDR2 are SGHVS and FQNEAQ. There are 12 residues in the CDR3.

The chain joins TRBV5-4 to TRBJ2-1; D is unclear. Trimming pared 0 bases from V and 10 bases from J, leaving 8 bases between. This CDR3 region has 12 residues. In germline, CDR1 is SGHNT, CDR2 YYREEE (reference sequence). This CDR3 reads CASSLGAQEQFF. DNA for the CDR3: TGTGCCAGCAGCTTGGGGGCCCAGGAGCAGTTCTTC.

The chain is built from TRBV27 and TRBJ2-1, with D perhaps TRBD2 (6 bases). V gave up 6 bases and J gave up 4 bases, with 22 bases separating them. The germline CDR1 and CDR2 sequences are MNHEY and SMNVEV (reference sequence). There are 17 residues in the CDR3. CDR3 in amino acids: CASRGHLGGDFYNEQFF. The CDR3 nucleotides read TGTGCCAGCAGGGGCCATCTCGGGGGAGACTTTTACAATGAGCAGTTCTTC.

This CDR3 reads CASSPLGLAGGRGETQYF. CDR3 DNA sequence: TGTGCCAGCAGTCCCTTGGGACTAGCGGGGGGGCGAGGGGAGACCCAGTACTTC. The chain recombines TRBV27 with TRBJ2-5; TRBD2 matches at 16 bases. The CDR3 runs to 18 residues. Germline assignment: CDR1 MNHEY and CDR2 SMNVEV (reference sequence). J lost 5 bases, V lost 5 bases, and 11 bases had no gene match.

This sequence joins TRBV2 and TRBJ1-1, with D unclear. Trimming cost V 6 bases and J 2 bases, with 10 bases left between them. Germline V gives CDR1 SNHLY, CDR2 FYNNEI. The CDR3 is made up of 13 amino acids. CDR3 amino acids: CASRYRLNTEAFF. In DNA form, the CDR3 reads TGTGCCAGCAGGTACAGACTTAACACTGAAGCTTTCTTT. The entire variable domain, with the rest obtained from reference TRBV2 and TRBJ1-1, is as follows: EPEVTQTPSHQVTQMGQEVILRCVPISNHLYFYWYRQILGQKVEFLVSFYNNEISEKSEIFDDQFSVERPDGSNFTLKIRSTKLEDSAMYFCASRYRLNTEAFFGQGTRLTVV.

This chain uses TRBV28 with TRBJ1-1; D gene ambiguous. There are 15 residues in the CDR3. Trimming left V 7 bases short and J 0 bases short, with 15 bases between. CDR1 MDHEN and CDR2 SYDVKM come from the germline V gene. CDR3 region: CASTGRVPLNTEAFF. The CDR3, as DNA: TGTGCCAGCACCGGCCGGGTTCCCCTGAACACTGAAGCTTTCTTT.

V is TRBV7-2 and J is TRBJ2-1; D gene unclear. Germline V gives CDR1 SGHTA, CDR2 FQGNSA. The CDR3 spans 15 residues. Trimming shortened V by 0 bases and J by 6 bases, and 12 bases separated the two germline ends. The CDR3 loop reads CASSLAPVITNEQFF. The CDR3 nucleotides read TGTGCCAGCAGCTTAGCCCCTGTGATAACCAATGAGCAGTTCTTC.

The chain carries TRBV5-4 and TRBJ2-7; no reliable D call. The CDR3 contains 12 residues. Between the trimmed V and J ends, which lost 1 base and 6 bases, there was a span of 8 bases. Germline CDR1 reads SGHNT; CDR2 reads YYREEE (reference sequence). The CDR3 nucleotides are TGTGCCAGCAGCTTGTTTAGTGGCGAGCAGTACTTC. It is translated as CASSLFSGEQYF.

This clone was seen a handful of times. The chain couples TRBV9 to TRBJ1-2, with 7 bases lining up with TRBD1. The CDR3 runs to 15 residues. Germline CDR1 is SGDLS and CDR2 is YYNGEE. V lost 5 bases, J lost 6 bases, and 13 bases stayed unmatched. The CDR3 coding sequence is TGTGCCAGCAGTTCCCACGGTCCAGGGGGGCATGGCTACACCTTC. Protein sequence: CASSSHGPGGHGYTF.